The rows below give T cell receptor beta chains drawn from one sample of a study of blood T cell repertoires in COVID-19. Assay: immunoSEQ multiplex PCR; the TCRdb copy retains only in-frame clones and omits some. The table lists over 130,000 clones, approximately 86% of them singletons. Source material: peripheral blood. The receptors originated from a human donor in a cohort sampled during active COVID-19. Each CDR3 is given with its conserved first and last residue. A D gene is named only where the DNA matches it firmly. Clone size is stated in some rows and not others, as once, few, many or a class when expanded.

v_call: TRBV7-9; d_call: -; clone_size: -; j_call: TRBJ1-4; cdr3_nt: TGTGCCAGCAGCTTAGGCATCCACAGGGACACTAATGAAAAACTGTTTTTT; cdr3_aa: CASSLGIHRDTNEKLFF
v_call: TRBV1; d_call: -; clone_size: -; j_call: TRBJ2-3; cdr3_nt: TGCACCAGCAGCCAAGGGGACAGGGTCCCCCTCCACAGCGATACGCAGTATTTT; cdr3_aa: CTSSQGDRVPLHSDTQYF
v_call: TRBV19; d_call: TRBD1; clone_size: -; j_call: TRBJ1-4; cdr3_nt: TGTGCCAGTAGTTTAGGGGGCCTTAATGAAAAACTGTTTTTT; cdr3_aa: CASSLGGLNEKLFF
v_call: TRBV4-2; d_call: TRBD2; clone_size: -; j_call: TRBJ2-1; cdr3_nt: TGTGCCAGCAGCCAACTTCCAGCGGGGGACTACAATGAGCAGTTCTTC; cdr3_aa: CASSQLPAGDYNEQFF
v_call: TRBV9; d_call: TRBD1; clone_size: few; j_call: TRBJ2-7; cdr3_nt: TGTGCCAGCAGCCCCCGACAGGGGGCCTACGAGCAGTACTTC; cdr3_aa: CASSPRQGAYEQYF
v_call: TRBV2; d_call: -; clone_size: -; j_call: TRBJ2-6; cdr3_nt: TGTGCCAGCAGCCAGGGGTCTGGGGCCAACGTCCTGACTTTC; cdr3_aa: CASSQGSGANVLTF
v_call: TRBV6-5; d_call: -; clone_size: once; j_call: TRBJ2-7; cdr3_nt: TGTGCCAGCAGGCCCGGGTCCCTTGTAACCTACGAGCAGTACTTC; cdr3_aa: CASRPGSLVTYEQYF
v_call: TRBV6-4; d_call: TRBD1; clone_size: -; j_call: TRBJ1-6; cdr3_nt: TGTGCCAGCAGTGACTCCGGACAGGGCTTTTCACCCCTCCACTTT; cdr3_aa: CASSDSGQGFSPLHF
v_call: TRBV5-6; d_call: TRBD1; clone_size: -; j_call: TRBJ2-7; cdr3_nt: TGTGCCAGCAGCGCGGACAGGTTCTCCTACGAGCAGTACTTC; cdr3_aa: CASSADRFSYEQYF
v_call: TRBV15; d_call: -; clone_size: once; j_call: TRBJ2-7; cdr3_nt: TGTGCCACCAGCAGAGACGGGGGCTCCTACGAGCAGTACTTC; cdr3_aa: CATSRDGGSYEQYF
v_call: TRBV6-2/TRBV6-3; d_call: TRBD1; clone_size: few; j_call: TRBJ2-2; cdr3_nt: TGTGCCAGCAGTTATCGGGACAGGGGATTAACCGGGGAGCTGTTTTTT; cdr3_aa: CASSYRDRGLTGELFF
v_call: TRBV9; d_call: -; clone_size: -; j_call: TRBJ2-7; cdr3_nt: TGTGCCAGCAGCGTAGCTTGGGCATCCCACGAGCAGTACTTC; cdr3_aa: CASSVAWASHEQYF
v_call: TRBV7-2; d_call: TRBD1; clone_size: -; j_call: TRBJ2-7; cdr3_nt: TGTGCCAGCAGCTTAAACAGGGGCCACGAGCAGTACTTC; cdr3_aa: CASSLNRGHEQYF
v_call: TRBV28; d_call: TRBD1; clone_size: -; j_call: TRBJ2-5; cdr3_nt: TGTGCCAGCAGTCCGGACAGGGTAGAGACCCAGTACTTC; cdr3_aa: CASSPDRVETQYF
v_call: TRBV28; d_call: TRBD2; clone_size: -; j_call: TRBJ2-7; cdr3_nt: TGTGCCAGCAGTTTATATGCGGGAGGGCTCTCCTACGAGCAGTACTTC; cdr3_aa: CASSLYAGGLSYEQYF
v_call: TRBV3-1/TRBV3-2; d_call: -; clone_size: -; j_call: TRBJ2-7; cdr3_nt: TGTGCCAGCAGCCAACCCCCAGAGGGCAACGAGCAGTACTTC; cdr3_aa: CASSQPPEGNEQYF
v_call: TRBV28; d_call: -; clone_size: -; j_call: TRBJ2-7; cdr3_nt: TGTGCCAGCAGTTCAACCTACGAGCAGTACTTC; cdr3_aa: CASSSTYEQYF
v_call: TRBV19; d_call: TRBD2; clone_size: -; j_call: TRBJ2-5; cdr3_nt: TGTGCCAGTAGTGGGAGAGGGACTAGCGGACTGTACCAAGAGACCCAGTACTTC; cdr3_aa: CASSGRGTSGLYQETQYF